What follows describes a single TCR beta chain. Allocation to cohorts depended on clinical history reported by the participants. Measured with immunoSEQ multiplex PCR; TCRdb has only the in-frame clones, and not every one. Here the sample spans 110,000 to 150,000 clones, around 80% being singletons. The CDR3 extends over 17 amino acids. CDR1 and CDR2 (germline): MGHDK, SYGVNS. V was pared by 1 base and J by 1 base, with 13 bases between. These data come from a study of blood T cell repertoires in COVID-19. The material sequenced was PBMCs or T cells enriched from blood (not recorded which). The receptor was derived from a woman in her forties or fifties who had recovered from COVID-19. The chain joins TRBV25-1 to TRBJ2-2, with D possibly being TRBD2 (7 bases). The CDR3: CASSESGRGMNTGELFF. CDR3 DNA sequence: TGTGCCAGCAGTGAATCTGGGAGGGGGATGAACACCGGGGAGCTGTTTTTT.